One sample yielded the 27 T cell receptor beta chains listed below, sequenced in a study of T cell repertoires in cytomegalovirus infection. These receptors have no known antigen. TCRdb independently ran MiXCR on the reads; one entry per CDR3 protein. The sample shows hundreds of thousands of distinct CDR3 sequences, approximately 31% of them seen only once. The sample in question was cultured CD8+ T cells from PBMCs, obtained from culture after CMV antigen stimulation. The receptors shown here come from a human donor in good health (CMV status not recorded). Some clones in this sample may be carry-over from other donors' samples.

In this sample, this clonotype turned up a few times. The chain uses TRBV7-6 and TRBJ2-2; 7 nucleotides align to TRBD1. V shed 6 bases and J 1 base; nucleotides not matched to a gene: 5. CDR1 and CDR2 (germline): SGHVS, FNYEAQ. This CDR3 has 15 amino acids. The CDR3 protein is CASRGTVGNTGELFF. Written as DNA, the CDR3 is TGTGCCAGCAGGGGGACAGTGGGGAACACCGGGGAGCTGTTTTTT.

In this sample, this clonotype turned up many times. The chain has TRBV28 and TRBJ2-1; 12 bases match TRBD2. V shed 6 bases and J 4 bases; nucleotides not matched to a gene: 7. Germline loops: CDR1 MDHEN, CDR2 SYDVKM. This CDR3 has 16 amino acids. The CDR3 nucleotides are TGTGCCAGCAGCCAGACTAGCGGGGGAGGTTACAATGAGCAGTTCTTC. Encoded protein: CASSQTSGGGYNEQFF.

The V and J genes are TRBV20-1 and TRBJ1-6; 10 positions match TRBD1. J gave up 10 bases and V 6 bases, and 6 bases lay outside the gene matches. The CDR3 is made up of 13 amino acids. CDR1 and CDR2 (germline): DFQATT, SNEGSKA (reference sequence). CDR3 region: CSAVTGGRSPLHF. The CDR3 nucleotides are TGCAGTGCCGTGACAGGGGGCAGGTCACCCCTCCACTTT.

The chain carries TRBV28 and TRBJ1-5, with 8 bases aligning to TRBD1. The germline gives CDR1 MDHEN, CDR2 SYDVKM. Germline trimming cut 3 bases from V and 9 bases from J; bases unmatched to any gene: 10. The CDR3 runs to 15 residues. Here the CDR3 reads CASSLDRVRVGPQHF. The CDR3, as DNA: TGTGCCAGCAGTTTGGACAGGGTCCGTGTGGGGCCCCAGCATTTT.

The chain joins TRBV29-1 to TRBJ2-5; a weak D match, TRBD1 (6 bases). Trimming took off 1 base at V and 1 base at J, with 10 bases between the two ends. Per the germline V gene, CDR1 is SQVTM and CDR2 is ANQGSEA. The CDR3 totals 14 residues. The CDR3 DNA follows: TGCAGCGTTGAAGTGGGACACTTCCAAGAGACCCAGTACTTC. Amino acid sequence: CSVEVGHFQETQYF.

This sequence joins TRBV20-1 and TRBJ2-2; TRBD2 matches at 8 bases. The CDR3 spans 14 residues. With V trimmed by 5 bases and J by 3 bases, 5 bases remained unmatched. CDR1 and CDR2 (germline): DFQATT, SNEGSKA (reference sequence). For the CDR3, the DNA is TGCAGTGCTTCCGGGACTAGGGACACCGGGGAGCTGTTTTTT. Translating it yields CSASGTRDTGELFF.

This clonotype came up a few times. The V gene is TRBV4-1, the J gene TRBJ1-2; TRBD1 matches 7 bases. Germline loops: CDR1 MGHRA, CDR2 YSYEKL. V was clipped by 1 base and J by 7 bases; unmatched bases: 3. The CDR3 length is 13 residues. CDR3 DNA: TGCGCCAGCAGCCAAGTAGACAGGGCTGGCTACACCTTC. This sequence encodes CASSQVDRAGYTF.

The gene calls are TRBV7-8 and TRBJ2-1; 7 positions agree with TRBD2. CDR3 size: 18 residues. The ends lost 5 bases at V and 4 bases at J; junction bases unmatched: 17. Germline V gene data show CDR1 as SGHVS and CDR2 as FQNEAQ. CDR3 sequence (DNA): TGTGCCAGCAGCAATGTCCGAGCGGGGAGCCTAGCTTACAATGAGCAGTTCTTC. This sequence encodes CASSNVRAGSLAYNEQFF.

This clonotype was detected many times. In nucleotides, the CDR3 is TGTGCCAGCAGCTTATGGCAGGCGAACACCGGGGAGCTGTTTTTT. As protein: CASSLWQANTGELFF. The rearrangement links TRBV7-9 to TRBJ2-2; D not certain. Germline CDR1 SEHNR, CDR2 FQNEAQ (reference sequence). V lost 2 bases to trimming and J lost 0 bases, with 7 bases between them. The CDR3 consists of 15 residues.

This clonotype was seen at least ten times. The chain links TRBV7-8 to TRBJ1-4; unclear D gene. This CDR3 spans 19 amino acids. Looked up from germline, CDR1 is SGHVS and CDR2 is FQNEAQ. Deletions cut 0 bases from V and 0 bases from J, with 17 bases between. This CDR3 reads CASSLARPRIFATNEKLFF. CDR3 DNA sequence: TGTGCCAGCAGCTTAGCTAGGCCTCGGATCTTTGCAACTAATGAAAAACTGTTTTTT.

The chain is built from TRBV13 and TRBJ1-2; D is unclear. The CDR3 extends over 11 amino acids. Deletions cut 5 bases from V and 7 bases from J, with 8 bases between. Germline CDR1 is PRHDT and CDR2 is FYEKMQ (reference sequence). CDR3 in DNA: TGTGCCAGCAGCACCTGGGGTGGCTACACCTTC. Protein: CASSTWGGYTF.

The chain is built from TRBV10-3 and TRBJ2-5; 7 nucleotides agree with TRBD2. This CDR3 comprises 15 residues. Looked up from germline, CDR1 is ENHRY and CDR2 is SYGVKD. V dropped 1 base and J dropped 4; count of bases not matched to a gene: 6. CDR3: CAISELRGSGETQYF. The CDR3 DNA sequence: TGTGCCATCAGTGAGTTGCGGGGGTCCGGAGAGACCCAGTACTTC.

This clonotype was counted between two and nine times. The chain employs TRBV15 and TRBJ1-3; D gene unclear. V lost 0 bases to trimming and J lost 4 bases, with 10 bases between them. Germline assignment: CDR1 LNHNV and CDR2 YYDKDF (reference sequence). The CDR3 length is 15 residues. CDR3 amino acids: CATSRDRGAGNTIYF. In DNA, the CDR3 is TGTGCCACCAGCAGAGATAGAGGTGCCGGAAACACCATATATTTT.

V is TRBV19 and J is TRBJ2-7; TRBD1 matches at 9 bases. This CDR3 region has 15 residues. J gave up 4 bases and V 1 base, and 5 bases lay outside the gene matches. CDR1 is LNHDA, CDR2 SQIVND, per germline (reference sequence). CDR3 sequence reads: CASSIVRDRVYEQYF. CDR3 DNA sequence: TGTGCCAGTAGTATAGTACGGGACAGGGTATACGAGCAGTACTTC.

This clonotype was detected a few times. The rearrangement links TRBV15 to TRBJ2-1, with D perhaps TRBD1 or TRBD2 (6 bases each). The CDR3 length is 11 residues. Germline CDR1 and CDR2: LNHNV and YYDKDF (reference sequence). Deletions cut 5 bases from V and 10 bases from J, with 9 bases between. The CDR3 DNA sequence: TGTGCCACCAGCGAGGGGGGAGAGCAGTTCTTC. Amino acids: CATSEGGEQFF.

The chain employs TRBV15 and TRBJ2-3; possibly TRBD2 for D (5 bases). Germline-derived CDR1 and CDR2 are LNHNV and YYDKDF (reference sequence). The CDR3 totals 15 residues. V lost 5 bases and J 2 bases, leaving 14 bases between the germline ends. Written as DNA, the CDR3 is TGTGCCACCAGCTCAGACGGACTCAACACAGATACGCAGTATTTT. Encoded protein: CATSSDGLNTDTQYF.

This clonotype was recorded many times. The V and J genes are TRBV7-9 and TRBJ2-1, with 7 bases identical to TRBD1. The V gene's germline CDR1 is SEHNR and CDR2 FQNEAQ (reference sequence). V lost 5 bases to trimming and J lost 1 base; unmatched junction nucleotides: 8. The CDR3 consists of 16 residues. The CDR3 spells CASSPRQGNSYNEQFF. The CDR3, as DNA: TGTGCCAGCAGCCCTAGACAGGGAAATTCCTACAATGAGCAGTTCTTC.

In its sample, this clonotype was seen many times. CDR3 nucleotide sequence: TGCGCCAGCAGCTCCCCAAACCGGGGGCGGGGGACCTACCTCTCTGGGGCCAACGTCCTGACTTTC. Its protein product is CASSSPNRGRGTYLSGANVLTF. The chain is built from TRBV5-1 and TRBJ2-6; TRBD2 is a possible D gene (7 bases). CDR1 SGHRS and CDR2 YFSETQ come from the germline V gene. This CDR3 spans 22 amino acids. Trimming stripped 3 bases from V and 0 bases from J, with 28 bases between.

CDR3 loop: CASSMRQDPNQPQHF. Written as DNA, the CDR3 is TGTGCCAGCAGTATGCGACAGGACCCAAATCAGCCCCAGCATTTT. The chain joins TRBV6-5 to TRBJ1-5; D may be TRBD1 (6 bases). Germline V gene lookup returns CDR1 MNHEY and CDR2 SVGAGI. Trimming cost V 5 bases and J 4 bases, with 15 bases left between them. CDR3 length: 15 residues.

This clonotype appeared a few times. This chain connects TRBV6-1 to TRBJ2-7; the D is unclear. Germline loops: CDR1 MNHNS, CDR2 SASEGT. The V and J ends lost 3 bases and 4 bases respectively, with 16 bases between them. The length of the CDR3 is 15 residues. The CDR3 spells CASSDSAFGPYEQYV. CDR3 coding DNA: TGTGCCAGCAGTGACTCAGCATTCGGTCCTTACGAGCAGTACGTC.

The chain is built from TRBV18 and TRBJ2-1; D is possibly TRBD2 (6 bases). The germline V and J ends were trimmed by 0 bases and 7 bases, with 13 bases remaining between them. The CDR3 runs 15 residues. From germline, CDR1 is KGHSH and CDR2 LQKENI. This CDR3 reads CASSPPLARYNEQFF. CDR3 coding DNA: TGTGCCAGCTCACCACCCCTAGCGAGGTATAATGAGCAGTTCTTC.

The chain joins TRBV12-3 or TRBV12-4 to TRBJ1-1; TRBD1 is a possible D gene (5 bases). V gave up 4 bases and J gave up 4 bases, with 13 bases separating them. The CDR3 length is 14 residues. The CDR3 nucleotides read TGTGCCAGCAGTTCCCCCGGGGACGGCACTGAAGCTTTCTTT. It yields the protein CASSSPGDGTEAFF.

This chain joins TRBV27 and TRBJ1-5, with D perhaps TRBD1 (6 bases). CDR3 length equals 14 residues. Germline V CDR1 and CDR2: MNHEY, SMNVEV (reference sequence). The V gene lost 5 bases and the J gene lost 5 bases, with 13 bases spanning the gap. As DNA, the CDR3 is TGTGCCAGCAGTCCCCAGGGGAGCCATCAGCCCCAGCATTTT. This encodes CASSPQGSHQPQHF.

This clonotype was detected only a few times. This rearrangement joins TRBV12-3 or TRBV12-4 to TRBJ2-3, with D uncertain. V was trimmed by 5 bases and J by 3 bases, leaving 6 bases between them. This CDR3 comprises 12 residues. Here the CDR3 DNA reads TGTGCCAGCAGTCAACTTACAGATACGCAGTATTTT. Translating it yields CASSQLTDTQYF.

The CDR3 nucleotides are TGTGCCAGCAGTCCCCCGACTAGCGGGGGGAACAATGAGCAGTTCTTC. It yields the protein CASSPPTSGGNNEQFF. V gene TRBV6-5 combines with J gene TRBJ2-1; the match to TRBD2 covers 13 bases. CDR3 length equals 16 residues. Trimming at V came to 5 bases and at J to 5 bases, leaving 6 bases not matched to a gene. Germline V gene data show CDR1 as MNHEY and CDR2 as SVGAGI.

J is TRBJ1-2 and V is TRBV7-9, with unresolved D. CDR3 length equals 17 residues. CDR1 and CDR2 from the germline V gene are SEHNR and FQNEAQ (reference sequence). V lost 6 bases, J lost 0 bases, and 20 bases lay in between. DNA of the CDR3: TGTGCCAGCAGTTCTGGGCCCTACTACAGTGCTAACTATGGCTACACCTTC. Translated: CASSSGPYYSANYGYTF.

This clonotype was picked up a small number of times. V is TRBV27 and J is TRBJ1-6, with TRBD1 as a possible D gene (5 bases). Germline-derived CDR1 and CDR2 are MNHEY and SMNVEV (reference sequence). V gave up 0 bases and J gave up 9 bases, with 9 bases separating them. CDR3 length equals 14 residues. Here the CDR3 reads CASSLSGLFSPLHF. CDR3 DNA sequence: TGTGCCAGCAGTTTATCGGGGCTATTTTCACCCCTCCACTTT.